This TCR beta chain was identified during a study of T-cell memory formation after mild COVID-19. Study-wide context: TCR clusters largely stayed donor specific.

General observations from the study: For contracting clones, CD4+ ones sat mainly in CM and EM, CD8+ in EMRA. Memory sampled before infection contained some responding clones, suggesting cross-reactive memory joined.

The CDR3 runs to 17 residues. The germline V gene has CDR1 SGHRS and CDR2 YFSETQ. Trimming removed 4 bases from V and 3 bases from J; junction bases left unmatched: 12. As to this clonotype: Its antigen is unidentified.

The authors produced TCR alpha and TCR beta cDNA libraries with sample barcodes and UMIs by 5'RACE using constant-segment primers. TCRdb used MiXCR to reprocess the 5' RACE reads, holding one entry per CDR3 protein. The sample holds some 350,000 distinct CDR3 sequences, approximately 16% seen once. This receptor was taken from a man between 18 and 29 years old who had mild COVID-19 (a few samples of this study predate the infection). Cell type and time point are not known. Sequencing was carried out using PBMCs or a T cell subset sorted from them (not recorded which). This chain links TRBV5-1 with TRBJ2-3, with 9 bases aligning to TRBD2. CDR3: CASSALNSGGMTDTQYF. The CDR3 nucleotides read TGCGCCAGCAGCGCGCTCAATAGCGGGGGCATGACAGATACGCAGTATTTT. The full variable domain, in which reference TRBV5-1 and TRBJ2-3 provide the parts outside the CDR3, is KAGVTQTPRYLIKTRGQQVTLSCSPISGHRSVSWYQQTPGQGLQFLFEYFSETQRNKGNFPGRFSGRQFSNSRSEMNVSTLELGDSALYLCASSALNSGGMTDTQYFGPGTRLTVL.